This T cell receptor beta chain was profiled in a study of T cell changes during pregnancy in multiple sclerosis. V was clipped by 4 bases and J by 8 bases; unmatched bases: 7. The CDR3 is 14 amino acids. Germline CDR1 MDHEN, CDR2 SYDVKM. Clones were sequenced by immunoSEQ multiplex PCR, and TCRdb holds only the in-frame ones, with some missing. The sample carries tens of thousands of clones, 89% recorded once. The sample here was CD8+ T cells from peripheral blood mononuclear cells, taken in the second trimester of pregnancy. This TCR was recovered from a female donor with multiple sclerosis, enrolled in a pregnancy study. The J gene is TRBJ2-1, the V gene TRBV28, with 8 positions matching TRBD2. CDR3 coding DNA: TGTGCCAGCAGTTATGGCGGGGGGATCCATGAGCAGTTCTTC. It translates to CASSYGGGIHEQFF.